This is a list of T cell receptor beta chains from one sample in a study of OX40 agonist ivuxolimab in advanced cancers. Profiled with immunoSEQ multiplex PCR; TCRdb holds only in-frame clones, not every one. The top ten hold 14% of the sample, which has roughly 25,000 clones, roughly 82% seen once. The sample was CD4+ or CD8+ T cells sorted from blood, taken in a trial of the OX40 agonist ivuxolimab. Source of these receptors: an adult with an advanced solid tumor such as melanoma, head and neck, liver or kidney cancer. The CDR3 runs from the conserved cysteine through the conserved F or W. Fields, in order: V gene, J gene, D gene, clone size, CDR3 DNA, CDR3 protein. D genes are given only for firm matches. Size is omitted from some rows. Given values are once, few, many or a class for expanded clones.

TRBV19	TRBJ2-3	.	.	TGTGCCAGTAGTCCCGAAAGACGGACAGATACGCAGTATTTT	CASSPERRTDTQYF
TRBV19	TRBJ2-2	.	.	TGTGCCAGTAGTATCATCAGAGGGGATTTCACCGGGGAGCTGTTTTTT	CASSIIRGDFTGELFF
TRBV4-2	TRBJ2-1	.	.	TGTGCCAGCAGCCCTCGTCCTCTTTCAAACAATGAGCAGTTCTTC	CASSPRPLSNNEQFF
TRBV5-5	TRBJ2-7	.	.	TGTGCCAGCAGCTTGGAAAGGGGCCCCGACTACGAGCAGTACTTC	CASSLERGPDYEQYF
TRBV19	TRBJ1-2	.	few	TGTGCCAGTAGTCCCCGAGGAGGGGTGACTAACTATGGCTACACCTTC	CASSPRGGVTNYGYTF
TRBV29-1	TRBJ1-2	.	.	TGCAGCGTTGAAGCCCAGCCGCCTAACTATGGCTACACCTTC	CSVEAQPPNYGYTF
TRBV7-9	TRBJ1-2	TRBD1	.	TGTGCCAGCAGCTTATGGGAGACAGGGCGTTACGGCTATGGCTACACCTTC	CASSLWETGRYGYGYTF
TRBV6-1	TRBJ1-1	.	once	TGTGCCAGCAGTGAAAGGGCCTCCCGGGGCACTGAAGCTTTCTTT	CASSERASRGTEAFF
TRBV4-3	TRBJ2-2	TRBD2	.	TGCGCCAGCAGCCAAGATTCCGGGGGGGCGAGCACCGGGGAGCTGTTTTTT	CASSQDSGGASTGELFF
TRBV7-2	TRBJ2-5	.	.	TGTGCCAGCAGCTCCCCCCAGTGGGGGGGGCAACAGACCCAGTACTTC	CASSSPQWGGQQTQYF
TRBV27	TRBJ2-7	TRBD2	.	TGTGCCAGCAGTTTAGGGACTAGCGGCCCCTACGAGCAGTACTTC	CASSLGTSGPYEQYF
TRBV7-6	TRBJ2-3	TRBD2	.	TGTGCCAGCAGCTTCAGCTTACTAGCGGTGGAGGGGGAAGATACGCAGTATTTT	CASSFSLLAVEGEDTQYF
TRBV6-1	TRBJ1-1	.	.	TGTGCCAGCAGGCCGGGACTCCTGGCTTTCTTT	CASRPGLLAFF
TRBV4-1	TRBJ1-2	.	.	TGCGCCAGCAGCGAGGCCCAAGGTGGCTACACCTTC	CASSEAQGGYTF
TRBV6-5	TRBJ1-6	.	.	TGTGCCAGCAGTCGAGCGACAGATTATAATTCACCCCTCCACTTT	CASSRATDYNSPLHF
TRBV7-8	TRBJ1-2	.	.	TGTGCCAGCAGCTTAGGTCGGGCGGACCTTTTAGACTATGGCTACACCTTC	CASSLGRADLLDYGYTF
TRBV5-4	TRBJ2-7	.	.	TGTGCCAGCAGCTTGGACGGAACCTACGAGCAGTACTTC	CASSLDGTYEQYF